These 4 T cell receptor beta chains came from one sample sequenced in a study of T cell responses to AZD1222 COVID-19 vaccine. Assay: immunoSEQ multiplex PCR; the TCRdb copy retains only in-frame clones and omits some. The sample includes about 37,000 clones, approximately 86% of them seen just once. Sequenced material: peripheral blood, taken on day 0 of AZD1222 vaccination. These receptors came from an adult in good health.

V is TRBV7-2 and J is TRBJ2-1; D gene uncertain. This CDR3 has 14 residues. The germline V and J ends were trimmed by 6 bases and 4 bases, with 13 bases remaining between them. Germline V gives CDR1 SGHTA, CDR2 FQGNSA. For the CDR3, the DNA is TGTGCCAGCAGACCCTCCGACGAATACAATGAGCAGTTCTTC. Its protein product is CASRPSDEYNEQFF. The entire variable domain, with the rest obtained from reference TRBV7-2 and TRBJ2-1, is as follows: GAGVSQSPSNKVTEKGKDVELRCDPISGHTALYWYRQSLGQGLEFLIYFQGNSAPDKSGLPSDRFSAERTGGSVSTLTIQRTQQEDSAVYLCASRPSDEYNEQFFGPGTRLTVL.

This chain joins TRBV5-1 and TRBJ2-3; maybe TRBD2 (5 bases). Trimming left V 5 bases short and J 0 bases short, with 10 bases between. Germline-derived CDR1 and CDR2 are SGHRS and YFSETQ. The CDR3 length is 14 residues. DNA for the CDR3: TGCGCCAGCAGTTGGAGGTCCAGCACAGATACGCAGTATTTT. Protein: CASSWRSSTDTQYF. Full variable domain (remainder filled in from reference TRBV5-1 and TRBJ2-3): KAGVTQTPRYLIKTRGQQVTLSCSPISGHRSVSWYQQTPGQGLQFLFEYFSETQRNKGNFPGRFSGRQFSNSRSEMNVSTLELGDSALYLCASSWRSSTDTQYFGPGTRLTVL.

This sequence joins TRBV7-3 and TRBJ2-1; weak D call: TRBD2 (6 bases). The CDR3 covers 13 residues. Germline values: CDR1 SGHTA, CDR2 FQGTGA. Between the trimmed V and J ends, which lost 5 bases and 9 bases, there was a span of 14 bases. This CDR3 is CASSILATGEQFF. The CDR3 region has the DNA TGTGCCAGCAGCATCCTAGCGACGGGTGAGCAGTTCTTC.

This clone was counted a few times. The chain uses TRBV29-1 and TRBJ2-7; no definite D call. Germline V gives CDR1 SQVTM, CDR2 ANQGSEA. This CDR3 has 12 amino acids. V gave up 4 bases and J gave up 2 bases, with 9 bases separating them. Here the CDR3 DNA reads TGCAGCGTTGTAGGAGAAGCCTACGAGCAGTACTTC. This codes for CSVVGEAYEQYF.